What follows are 30 T cell receptor beta chains derived from one specimen sequenced in a study of T cell changes during pregnancy in multiple sclerosis. The protocol was immunoSEQ multiplex PCR, while the TCRdb copy is restricted to in-frame clones and leaves out a portion. This table has around 48,000 clones, approximately 92% appearing once. This specimen was CD4+ T cells from peripheral blood mononuclear cells, taken in the third trimester of pregnancy. The source is a female donor with multiple sclerosis, enrolled in a pregnancy study.

The J gene is TRBJ2-5, the V gene TRBV7-8; 13 bases align to TRBD2. Germline CDR1 reads SGHVS; CDR2 reads FQNEAQ. J lost 5 bases, V lost 4 bases, and 7 bases had no gene match. The CDR3 extends over 16 amino acids. CDR3 protein: CASSSGTSGNGETQYF. DNA of the CDR3: TGTGCCAGCAGCTCGGGGACTAGCGGGAACGGTGAGACCCAGTACTTC.

This chain joins TRBV27 and TRBJ2-6, with 9 bases lining up with TRBD1. Germline V CDR1 and CDR2: MNHEY, SMNVEV (reference sequence). This CDR3 is built from 16 residues. V dropped 8 bases and J dropped 1; count of bases not matched to a gene: 6. This chain's CDR3 is CASGTGGSSGANVLTF. In DNA, the CDR3 is TGTGCCAGCGGAACAGGGGGCTCATCTGGGGCCAACGTCCTGACTTTC.

The chain employs TRBV30 and TRBJ2-7; 12 nucleotides align to TRBD1. The CDR3 has 14 amino acids. Per germline, CDR1 GTSNPN and CDR2 SVGIG (reference sequence). After removal of 3 bases from V and 3 bases from J, the junction contained 3 bases not matched to a gene. The CDR3 loop is CAWRGDRGLYEQYF. CDR3 DNA sequence: TGTGCCTGGAGAGGGGACAGGGGGCTCTACGAGCAGTACTTC.

Written as DNA, the CDR3 is TGCGCCAGCAGCTCGCGGACAGGGGCGAGGAGCTCCTACAATGAGCAGTTCTTC. Translating gives CASSSRTGARSSYNEQFF. The gene calls are TRBV5-1 and TRBJ2-1; 9 bases match TRBD1. CDR3 length: 18 residues. Germline V gene sequence: CDR1 SGHRS, CDR2 YFSETQ. V shed 3 bases, J shed 0 bases, and the junction held 10 bases outside the gene matches.

The chain couples TRBV7-2 to TRBJ1-1, with 9 bases matching TRBD1. The CDR3 has 12 residues. The V and J ends lost 11 bases and 4 bases, in that order; junction bases with no gene match: 5. Germline CDR1 and CDR2: SGHTA and FQGNSA. The CDR3 region is CAAGQGVTEAFF. CDR3 coding DNA: TGTGCCGCGGGACAGGGAGTCACTGAAGCTTTCTTT.

CDR3 sequence (DNA): TGTGCCAGCAGTCCCCAGTCCAGGGTGGCCGAGCAGTACTTC. It specifies CASSPQSRVAEQYF. The rearrangement links TRBV6-1 to TRBJ2-7; TRBD1 is a possible D gene (5 bases). Trimming left V 5 bases short and J 6 bases short, with 17 bases between. CDR1 is MNHNS, CDR2 SASEGT, per germline. CDR3 length equals 14 residues.

J is TRBJ2-5 and V is TRBV5-1; perhaps TRBD1 as D (5 bases). There are 14 residues in the CDR3. V shed 0 bases and J shed 1 base, with 7 bases lying between them. The germline V gene encodes CDR1 SGHRS and CDR2 YFSETQ. The CDR3 region is CASSLGQSQETQYF. The CDR3 DNA sequence: TGCGCCAGCAGCTTGGGACAGTCCCAAGAGACCCAGTACTTC.

This rearrangement joins TRBV4-1 to TRBJ1-5; D is perhaps TRBD1 (6 bases). The CDR3 has 16 residues. Per germline, CDR1 MGHRA and CDR2 YSYEKL. V was pared by 1 base and J by 7 bases, with 17 bases between. CDR3 amino acids: CASSQVGGRPSQPQHF. The CDR3 DNA reads TGCGCCAGCAGCCAAGTAGGGGGACGGCCTAGCCAGCCCCAGCATTTT.

The chain uses TRBV5-4 and TRBJ2-7; TRBD2 aligns across 13 bases. With 2 bases clipped from V and 5 bases from J, the junction kept 4 bases outside the gene matches. This CDR3 is built from 15 residues. Germline CDR1 is SGHNT and CDR2 is YYREEE (reference sequence). The CDR3 reads CASSLTSGRVNEQYF. The CDR3 bases are TGTGCCAGCAGCTTAACTAGCGGGAGGGTGAACGAGCAGTACTTC.

The V call is TRBV30, the J call TRBJ2-7; D possibly corresponds to TRBD1 (5 bases). The CDR3 spans 13 residues. The V gene lost 4 bases and the J gene lost 2 bases, with 12 bases spanning the gap. Germline V gene lookup returns CDR1 GTSNPN and CDR2 SVGIG (reference sequence). CDR3 sequence (DNA): TGTGCCTGGAATGGGTGGGGCACCTACGAGCAGTACTTC. It yields the protein CAWNGWGTYEQYF.

V and J are TRBV7-8 and TRBJ2-5, with TRBD1 matching 8 bases. The germline gives CDR1 SGHVS, CDR2 FQNEAQ. The J segment lost 5 bases and the V segment lost 0 bases, leaving 2 bases of the junction unmatched. The CDR3 length is 14 residues. CDR3 region: CASSLADRGETQYF. Written as DNA, the CDR3 is TGTGCCAGCAGCTTAGCTGACAGGGGTGAGACCCAGTACTTC.

The chain links TRBV28 to TRBJ1-5, with no clear D. Between the trimmed V and J ends, which lost 5 bases and 9 bases, there was a span of 17 bases. This CDR3 comprises 14 residues. Per the germline V gene, CDR1 is MDHEN and CDR2 is SYDVKM. CDR3 in DNA: TGTGCCAGCAGTGCGAGGTGGAACCTCTGGCCCCAGCATTTT. It yields the protein CASSARWNLWPQHF.

V is TRBV6-5 and J is TRBJ2-5; 11 nucleotides line up with TRBD2. Germline V gene data show CDR1 as MNHEY and CDR2 as SVGAGI. V shed 4 bases and J 0 bases; nucleotides not matched to a gene: 4. The CDR3 contains 16 residues. CDR3 residues: CASSSTSGTYQETQYF. CDR3 DNA sequence: TGTGCCAGCAGTTCGACTAGCGGGACGTACCAAGAGACCCAGTACTTC.

The V gene is TRBV28, the J gene TRBJ2-1, with D maybe TRBD2 (6 bases). Germline-derived CDR1 and CDR2 are MDHEN and SYDVKM. The CDR3 is 17 residues long. V dropped 1 base and J dropped 3 bases, with 16 bases sitting between them. CDR3 nucleotides: TGTGCCAGCAGTTTATCCGTTGGGCTAGCGATCTACAATGAGCAGTTCTTC. Encoded protein: CASSLSVGLAIYNEQFF.

The chain recombines TRBV28 with TRBJ1-2; D is perhaps TRBD1 (6 bases). CDR1 is MDHEN, CDR2 SYDVKM, per germline. V lost 7 bases and J 3 bases, leaving 12 bases between the germline ends. This CDR3 is 13 amino acids long. The CDR3 DNA reads as TGTGCCAGCAAGAAACAGGGAGACTATGGCTACACCTTC. It codes for CASKKQGDYGYTF.

This chain uses TRBV5-1 with TRBJ2-7; no clear D. This CDR3 comprises 12 residues. V dropped 0 bases and J dropped 6 bases, with 7 bases sitting between them. CDR1 and CDR2 (germline): SGHRS, YFSETQ. The CDR3 nucleotides are TGCGCCAGCAGCTTGGCCTTCGGCGAGCAGTACTTC. Translating it yields CASSLAFGEQYF.

V usage is TRBV28 and J usage is TRBJ2-5; 9 nucleotides align to TRBD1. Trimming removed 3 bases from V and 6 bases from J; junction bases left unmatched: 5. The CDR3 is 14 residues long. Per germline, CDR1 MDHEN and CDR2 SYDVKM. This CDR3 is CASSFLTGGKTQYF. The CDR3 DNA is TGTGCCAGCAGTTTCCTGACAGGGGGAAAGACCCAGTACTTC.

The chain is built from TRBV19 and TRBJ1-2; D call uncertain. This CDR3 has 12 amino acids. With 6 bases removed from V and 5 bases from J, the gap between germline ends came to 10 bases. The V gene's germline CDR1 is LNHDA and CDR2 SQIVND (reference sequence). CDR3 loop: CASSPGSYGYTF. Written as DNA, the CDR3 is TGTGCCAGTAGCCCCGGGTCGTATGGCTACACCTTC.

This chain links TRBV5-6 with TRBJ2-1, with 9 bases aligning to TRBD2. CDR1 is SGHDT, CDR2 YYEEEE, per germline. The CDR3 has 15 residues. Trimming took 1 base from V and 6 from J; bases not matched to a gene: 5. The CDR3, as DNA: TGTGCCAGCAGCTTGAGGGCTAGCGGGACCAATGAGCAGTTCTTC. It encodes CASSLRASGTNEQFF.

The chain employs TRBV5-6 and TRBJ2-7, with 7 bases that match TRBD1. This CDR3 is built from 13 residues. In germline, CDR1 is SGHDT, CDR2 YYEEEE. With V trimmed by 2 bases and J by 3 bases, 2 bases remained unmatched. CDR3 protein: CASSLPGGYEQYF. As DNA, the CDR3 is TGTGCCAGCAGCTTACCAGGGGGCTACGAGCAGTACTTC.

The rearrangement uses TRBV29-1 and TRBJ2-3; no clear D. The length of the CDR3 is 13 residues. V lost 3 bases and J 5 bases, leaving 12 bases between the germline ends. Germline assignment: CDR1 SQVTM and CDR2 ANQGSEA. The CDR3 nucleotides read TGCAGCGTTGATCGGGTTAAGAAAGATACGCAGTATTTT. The encoded protein is CSVDRVKKDTQYF.

The gene calls are TRBV7-6 and TRBJ2-5; TRBD2 is a possible D gene (5 bases). V was shortened by 2 bases and J by 4 bases, with 17 bases between the two germline ends. The V gene's germline CDR1 is SGHVS and CDR2 FNYEAQ. The CDR3 consists of 16 residues. The CDR3 is CASSLNAGMVRETQYF. DNA of the CDR3: TGTGCCAGCAGCTTAAATGCCGGGATGGTGCGAGAGACCCAGTACTTC.

This chain links TRBV28 with TRBJ2-1, with 8 nucleotides matching TRBD1. The ends lost 6 bases at V and 8 bases at J; junction bases unmatched: 6. CDR1 is MDHEN, CDR2 SYDVKM, per germline. CDR3 size: 13 residues. CDR3 residues: CASRKTGVDEQFF. The CDR3 bases are TGTGCCAGCAGGAAGACAGGGGTCGATGAGCAGTTCTTC.

There are a few counts of this clone. This rearrangement joins TRBV4-2 to TRBJ1-4; no firm D call. The CDR3 is made up of 12 amino acids. Germline V gene data show CDR1 as LGHNA and CDR2 as YNFKEQ. Trimming took off 0 bases at V and 10 bases at J, with 6 bases between the two ends. CDR3 sequence: CASSQDRIKLFF. The CDR3, as DNA: TGTGCCAGCAGCCAAGATAGAATAAAACTGTTTTTT.

This rearrangement joins TRBV5-1 to TRBJ2-1; no firm D call. Germline CDR1 SGHRS, CDR2 YFSETQ. The V end lost 0 bases, the J end lost 3 bases, and 10 bases lay between the germline ends. The CDR3 sequence is 15 residues long. The CDR3 here is CASSLDWSLYNEQFF. The CDR3 DNA sequence: TGCGCCAGCAGCTTGGACTGGTCGCTCTACAATGAGCAGTTCTTC.

This sequence joins TRBV27 and TRBJ2-7, with 7 bases lining up with TRBD2. CDR3 length equals 15 residues. Losses at the gene ends were 2 bases for V and 0 bases for J; bases not matched to a gene: 4. CDR1 is MNHEY and CDR2 is SMNVEV in the germline V gene (reference sequence). CDR3 in amino acids: CASSLKGLHSYEQYF. The CDR3, as DNA: TGTGCCAGCAGTTTAAAGGGACTACACTCCTACGAGCAGTACTTC.

The CDR3 loop reads CASSLAKQGYEQYF. The CDR3 DNA reads TGTGCCAGCAGCTTGGCGAAACAGGGCTACGAGCAGTACTTC. This rearrangement joins TRBV7-2 to TRBJ2-7; tentative D call: TRBD1 (6 bases). With 3 bases removed from V and 3 bases from J, the gap between germline ends came to 12 bases. The CDR3 has 14 amino acids. From germline, CDR1 is SGHTA and CDR2 FQGNSA.

The chain is built from TRBV6-1 and TRBJ2-5; TRBD1 matches 10 bases. V lost 10 bases, J lost 5 bases, and 7 bases stayed unmatched. Germline V gene data show CDR1 as MNHNS and CDR2 as SASEGT. The CDR3 has 13 amino acids. The CDR3, as DNA: TGTGCCACCAAGGGACAGGGGAAGGAGACCCAGTACTTC. This encodes CATKGQGKETQYF.

This chain connects TRBV29-1 to TRBJ2-6; D is perhaps TRBD2 (5 bases). Looked up from germline, CDR1 is SQVTM and CDR2 is ANQGSEA. CDR3 length: 16 amino acids. Trimming stripped 0 bases from V and 0 bases from J, with 9 bases between. CDR3 protein: CSVEEFGNSGANVLTF. DNA of the CDR3: TGCAGCGTTGAAGAGTTCGGGAACTCTGGGGCCAACGTCCTGACTTTC.

This rearrangement joins TRBV30 to TRBJ2-7; TRBD2 matches 9 bases. The CDR3 covers 16 residues. The V and J ends lost 0 bases and 1 base, in that order; junction bases with no gene match: 7. CDR1 is GTSNPN, CDR2 SVGIG, per germline (reference sequence). In DNA form, the CDR3 reads TGTGCCTGGAGTGTGGGGGCTAGCGGGATGTCCTACGAGCAGTACTTC. This translates into CAWSVGASGMSYEQYF.